These 17 T cell receptor beta chains came from one sample sequenced in a study of beta chain features in type 1 diabetes. Study results and caveats: Patients with Type 1 diabetes showed moderately but significantly shorter TCRB CDR3s in all four CD4+ subsets.

The sequenced template was cDNA made from the entire isolated RNA. TCRdb's copy holds only in-frame clones and misses some; the assay was immunoSEQ multiplex PCR. The sample lists 400,000 or so clones; over 9.5% were seen once. No antigen has been assigned to these receptors. The sequencing input was naive CD4+ T cells from blood. Source of these receptors: a woman between 18 and 30 years old with type 1 diabetes.

In its sample, this clone was seen a few times. The chain employs TRBV19 and TRBJ1-5; D is perhaps TRBD1 (5 bases). CDR1 and CDR2 from the germline V gene are LNHDA and SQIVND (reference sequence). This CDR3 is built from 14 residues. With 5 bases removed from V and 12 bases from J, the gap between germline ends came to 20 bases. The CDR3 loop reads CASSVLWPWGDQHF. CDR3 bases: TGTGCCAGTAGTGTCCTTTGGCCTTGGGGGGACCAGCATTTT.

This chain connects TRBV2 to TRBJ1-5; D possibly corresponds to TRBD1 (6 bases). Trimming stripped 5 bases from V and 14 bases from J, with 19 bases between. The CDR3 runs to 13 residues. Germline V gene sequence: CDR1 SNHLY, CDR2 FYNNEI. The CDR3 DNA sequence: TGTGCCAGCAGTACCGAAAAACAGGGAACGGAGCATTTT. Its protein is CASSTEKQGTEHF.

The chain links TRBV5-1 to TRBJ2-3, with D perhaps TRBD2 (6 bases). V gave up 0 bases and J gave up 3 bases, with 8 bases separating them. The CDR3 sequence is 14 residues long. Germline loops: CDR1 SGHRS, CDR2 YFSETQ. The CDR3 DNA reads as TGCGCCAGCAGCTTGGCTAGCGAGACAGATACGCAGTATTTT. Its protein is CASSLASETDTQYF.

This chain uses TRBV4-3 with TRBJ2-3; no reliable D call. The CDR3 spans 14 residues. V was clipped by 3 bases and J by 4 bases, with 11 bases between them. Per the germline V gene, CDR1 is LGHNA and CDR2 is YSLEER. The CDR3 reads CASSHVFGPDTQYF. The CDR3 nucleotides read TGCGCCAGCAGCCATGTATTTGGGCCAGATACGCAGTATTTT.

This clone was found a few times. This rearrangement joins TRBV5-4 to TRBJ2-3; possibly TRBD2 for D (7 bases). CDR3 length: 14 residues. Trimming left V 3 bases short and J 6 bases short, with 14 bases between. CDR1 and CDR2 (germline): SGHNT, YYREEE (reference sequence). Here the CDR3 DNA reads TGTGCCAGCAGCTCTGCGGAGGGGGGGGATACGCAGTATTTT. Residues: CASSSAEGGDTQYF.

This chain joins TRBV5-6 and TRBJ2-3; D call uncertain. The ends were cut back, 0 bases at V and 1 base at J, with 21 bases in the middle. Germline-derived CDR1 and CDR2 are SGHDT and YYEEEE. The CDR3 has 19 amino acids. The CDR3 sequence is CASSLAEAEGVRGTDTQYF. DNA for the CDR3: TGTGCCAGCAGCTTGGCCGAGGCTGAAGGTGTTCGGGGCACAGATACGCAGTATTTT. The full variable domain, in which reference TRBV5-6 and TRBJ2-3 provide the parts outside the CDR3, is DAGVTQSPTHLIKTRGQQVTLRCSPKSGHDTVSWYQQALGQGPQFIFQYYEEEERQRGNFPDRFSGHQFPNYSSELNVNALLLGDSALYLCASSLAEAEGVRGTDTQYFGPGTRLTVL.

This chain joins TRBV6-6 and TRBJ2-5; 8 bases match TRBD1. V dropped 6 bases and J dropped 5; count of bases not matched to a gene: 11. The CDR3 spans 15 residues. Germline V gene lookup returns CDR1 MNHNY and CDR2 SVGAGI (reference sequence). CDR3 loop: CASRKRTGQWETQYF. CDR3 nucleotides: TGTGCCAGCAGGAAACGGACAGGGCAGTGGGAGACCCAGTACTTC.

This clone was detected only a few times. The chain couples TRBV2 to TRBJ2-1, with 7 positions matching TRBD1. Per germline, CDR1 SNHLY and CDR2 FYNNEI. J gave up 4 bases and V 11 bases, and 8 bases lay outside the gene matches. The length of the CDR3 is 13 residues. CDR3 nucleotide sequence: TGTGCCGGTCTGTCGGACAGGTACAATGAGCAGTTCTTC. Residues: CAGLSDRYNEQFF.

The J gene is TRBJ2-2, the V gene TRBV18; no firm D call. Trimming took 3 bases from V and 8 from J, leaving 4 bases between them. Germline V gene lookup returns CDR1 KGHSH and CDR2 LQKENI. This CDR3 has 11 residues. For the CDR3, the DNA is TGTGCCAGCTCACCCCCGGGGGAGCTGTTTTTT. This encodes CASSPPGELFF.

This clone was observed a handful of times. J is TRBJ2-7 and V is TRBV27; TRBD1 matches at 8 bases. This CDR3 is 13 amino acids long. Trimming removed 3 bases from V and 4 bases from J; junction bases left unmatched: 2. In germline, CDR1 is MNHEY, CDR2 SMNVEV (reference sequence). CDR3 in amino acids: CASSLNRGYEQYF. CDR3 nucleotides: TGTGCCAGCAGTTTGAACAGGGGGTACGAGCAGTACTTC.

This clone has only one observation. V gene TRBV27 combines with J gene TRBJ1-3, with TRBD1 as a possible D gene (6 bases). CDR1 is MNHEY, CDR2 SMNVEV, per germline (reference sequence). The CDR3 consists of 12 residues. V dropped 8 bases and J dropped 2 bases, with 7 bases sitting between them. CDR3 sequence reads: CASGTPGNTIYF. As DNA, the CDR3 is TGTGCCAGCGGGACACCTGGAAACACCATATATTTT.

This clone has a handful of counts. This rearrangement joins TRBV7-2 to TRBJ2-7; maybe TRBD2 (5 bases). Trimming removed 1 base at V and 4 bases at J, with 11 bases between. CDR3 length equals 14 residues. Germline CDR1 SGHTA, CDR2 FQGNSA. Here the CDR3 DNA reads TGTGCCAGCAGCTTAGGAGGGAGCGGTTACGAGCAGTACTTC. Amino acid sequence: CASSLGGSGYEQYF. Full variable domain (rest looked up from reference TRBV7-2 and TRBJ2-7): GAGVSQSPSNKVTEKGKDVELRCDPISGHTALYWYRQSLGQGLEFLIYFQGNSAPDKSGLPSDRFSAERTGGSVSTLTIQRTQQEDSAVYLCASSLGGSGYEQYFGPGTRLTVT.

The chain recombines TRBV5-1 with TRBJ1-1; 8 bases are a match to TRBD1. The CDR3 extends over 14 amino acids. Per the germline V gene, CDR1 is SGHRS and CDR2 is YFSETQ. Trimming cost V 6 bases and J 1 base; bases outside gene matches: 5. The CDR3 DNA reads as TGCGCCAGCACCCCGGACAGGGCGAACACTGAAGCTTTCTTT. Translating it yields CASTPDRANTEAFF.

This clone was seen only a few times. This sequence joins TRBV28 and TRBJ2-6; TRBD1 might be the D (5 bases). CDR1 and CDR2 (germline): MDHEN, SYDVKM. The CDR3 has 15 amino acids. V was cut by 3 bases and J by 2 bases, with 8 bases left in between. DNA for the CDR3: TGTGCCAGCAGTTTTAGGGGAACTGGGGCCAACGTCCTGACTTTC. It yields the protein CASSFRGTGANVLTF. The whole variable domain, remainder taken from reference TRBV28 and TRBJ2-6, is DVKVTQSSRYLVKRTGEKVFLECVQDMDHENMFWYRQDPGLGLRLIYFSYDVKMKEKGDIPEGYSVSREKKERFSLILESASTNQTSMYLCASSFRGTGANVLTFGAGSRLTVL.

The chain carries TRBV25-1 and TRBJ2-3, with 8 bases identical to TRBD2. V was pared by 1 base and J by 9 bases, with 3 bases of the junction left unmatched. The CDR3 is made up of 13 amino acids. Germline CDR1 is MGHDK and CDR2 is SYGVNS. This CDR3 reads CASSEFRGGTQYF. The CDR3 DNA sequence: TGTGCCAGCAGTGAATTTCGGGGGGGCACGCAGTATTTT. The whole variable domain, remainder taken from reference TRBV25-1 and TRBJ2-3, is EADIYQTPRYLVIGTGKKITLECSQTMGHDKMYWYQQDPGMELHLIHYSYGVNSTEKGDLSSESTVSRIRTEHFPLTLESARPSHTSQYLCASSEFRGGTQYFGPGTRLTVL.

In its sample, this clone was seen a few times. This chain connects TRBV7-9 to TRBJ1-5, with D perhaps TRBD1 (6 bases). There are 13 residues in the CDR3. The V end lost 4 bases, the J end lost 5 bases, and 9 bases lay between the germline ends. CDR1 and CDR2 (germline): SEHNR, FQNEAQ (reference sequence). Here the CDR3 DNA reads TGTGCCAGCAGCTCAGGGGCCTATCAGCCCCAGCATTTT. Translated: CASSSGAYQPQHF.

This clone turned up a few times. This CDR3 reads CASSLGGPGANVLTF. In nucleotides, the CDR3 is TGTGCCAGCAGCTTGGGGGGACCAGGGGCCAACGTCCTGACTTTC. The rearrangement links TRBV7-2 to TRBJ2-6; D possibly corresponds to TRBD2 (6 bases). V was clipped by 3 bases and J by 4 bases, with 10 bases between them. Germline V gives CDR1 SGHTA, CDR2 FQGNSA. The CDR3 is 15 amino acids.